What follows are 22 T cell receptor beta chains derived from one specimen sequenced in a study of OX40 agonist ivuxolimab in advanced cancers. Produced via immunoSEQ multiplex PCR; TCRdb's table is partial and in-frame only. The table has 130,000 or so clones, about 93% seen once. Sequenced material: CD4+ or CD8+ T cells sorted from blood, taken in a trial of the OX40 agonist ivuxolimab. These TCRs come from an adult with an advanced solid tumor such as melanoma, head and neck, liver or kidney cancer.

The V gene is TRBV6-5, the J gene TRBJ2-1; TRBD2 matches 9 bases. In germline, CDR1 is MNHEY, CDR2 SVGAGI. J lost 8 bases, V lost 2 bases, and 4 bases had no gene match. This CDR3 has 14 residues. DNA for the CDR3: TGTGCCAGCAGTTACCTGGCGGGGGGGCATGAGCAGTTCTTC. Amino acids: CASSYLAGGHEQFF.

The chain combines TRBV29-1 with TRBJ2-3, with 7 bases that match TRBD2. This CDR3 contains 13 residues. CDR1 and CDR2 from the germline V gene are SQVTM and ANQGSEA. V lost 6 bases and J lost 1; bases outside the gene matches: 4. The CDR3 nucleotides are TGCAGCGTAGCGGGATTACGCACAGATACGCAGTATTTT. The encoded protein is CSVAGLRTDTQYF.

The chain joins TRBV28 to TRBJ1-5; D not certain. This CDR3 spans 15 amino acids. Germline V gene data show CDR1 as MDHEN and CDR2 as SYDVKM. V lost 7 bases and J lost 5, with 18 bases in between. The DNA of the CDR3 is TGTGCCAGCAATACCATTACCAGGCCGGATCAGCCCCAGCATTTT. This sequence encodes CASNTITRPDQPQHF.

The rearrangement joins TRBV28 to TRBJ2-5; the D is unclear. Per the germline V gene, CDR1 is MDHEN and CDR2 is SYDVKM. Trimming pared 3 bases from V and 2 bases from J, leaving 16 bases between. This CDR3 has 16 amino acids. DNA of the CDR3: TGTGCCAGCAGTTTCGACTTCGGACGGATTCAAGAGACCCAGTACTTC. As protein: CASSFDFGRIQETQYF.

The chain couples TRBV6-5 to TRBJ1-2; 7 nucleotides line up with TRBD1. CDR1 MNHEY and CDR2 SVGAGI come from the germline V gene. This CDR3 spans 14 amino acids. J was trimmed by 5 bases and V by 6 bases; bases with no gene match: 9. The CDR3 DNA reads as TGTGCCAGCAGACAGACAGGGTCGGCGTATGGCTACACCTTC. Protein: CASRQTGSAYGYTF.

V is TRBV25-1 and J is TRBJ1-1; 9 nucleotides agree with TRBD1. Germline V gives CDR1 MGHDK, CDR2 SYGVNS. CDR3 length: 14 residues. Trimming removed 7 bases from V and 1 base from J; junction bases left unmatched: 4. The CDR3 loop is CASTPTGGNTEAFF. The CDR3 nucleotides are TGTGCCAGCACCCCGACAGGGGGGAACACTGAAGCTTTCTTT.

The chain links TRBV19 to TRBJ2-2; 8 nucleotides match TRBD2. This CDR3 is 13 amino acids long. Germline values: CDR1 LNHDA, CDR2 SQIVND (reference sequence). With V trimmed by 9 bases and J by 5 bases, 5 bases remained unmatched. The CDR3 nucleotides are TGTGCCAGCTCCCGACTAGCGACCGGGGAGCTGTTTTTT. As protein: CASSRLATGELFF.

The chain employs TRBV6-5 and TRBJ2-5; the D gene is possibly TRBD1 (7 bases). The CDR3 covers 14 residues. Germline CDR1 and CDR2: MNHEY and SVGAGI. Between the trimmed V and J ends, which lost 0 bases and 4 bases, there was a span of 9 bases. The CDR3 reads CASSYSQGGETQYF. The CDR3 region has the DNA TGTGCCAGCAGTTACTCGCAGGGGGGAGAGACCCAGTACTTC.

CDR3 sequence: CATSRSRGQNYGYTF. The CDR3 DNA reads TGTGCCACCAGCAGATCCAGGGGGCAGAACTATGGCTACACCTTC. The rearrangement joins TRBV15 to TRBJ1-2, with 8 bases matching TRBD1. Per germline, CDR1 LNHNV and CDR2 YYDKDF (reference sequence). V shed 2 bases and J 2 bases; nucleotides not matched to a gene: 4. CDR3 size: 15 residues.

The rearrangement uses TRBV14 and TRBJ2-1; D might be TRBD1 or TRBD2, each matching 7 bases. This CDR3 spans 15 amino acids. Germline CDR1 is SGHDN and CDR2 is FVKESK. V lost 2 bases and J 10 bases, leaving 18 bases between the germline ends. This CDR3 reads CASSQTLRQGGEQFF. Written as DNA, the CDR3 is TGTGCCAGCAGCCAAACACTACGACAGGGAGGGGAGCAGTTCTTC.

The chain has TRBV6-5 and TRBJ1-2; 8 bases are shared with TRBD1. Germline-derived CDR1 and CDR2 are MNHEY and SVGAGI. CDR3 length: 14 amino acids. J gave up 8 bases and V 6 bases, and 11 bases lay outside the gene matches. The CDR3: CASSPDRGGNGYTF. CDR3 DNA: TGTGCCAGCAGCCCCGACAGGGGAGGGAACGGCTACACCTTC.

As regards this clone: Additional DNA sequences in this sample encode the identical CDR3. The chain uses TRBV28 and TRBJ2-5, with a tentative D call TRBD1 (6 bases). In germline, CDR1 is MDHEN, CDR2 SYDVKM. The CDR3 has 13 amino acids. Trimming shortened V by 5 bases and J by 5 bases, and 12 bases separated the two germline ends. The CDR3 nucleotides read TGTGCCAGCAGTCTGGGGGCAGAGGAGACCCAGTACTTC. This sequence encodes CASSLGAEETQYF.

The chain is built from TRBV2 and TRBJ2-3; TRBD2 matches 11 bases. The CDR3 spans 15 residues. The V gene end was trimmed by 0 bases and the J gene end by 4 bases; junction bases not matched to a gene: 0. Germline CDR1 and CDR2: SNHLY and FYNNEI. The CDR3 sequence is CASSEASGRADTQYF. CDR3 nucleotides: TGTGCCAGCAGTGAAGCTAGCGGGAGGGCAGATACGCAGTATTTT.

V is TRBV6-6 and J is TRBJ1-2, with D hard to call. The CDR3 loop spans 11 amino acids. V dropped 4 bases and J dropped 8 bases, with 8 bases sitting between them. The germline CDR1 and CDR2 sequences are MNHNY and SVGAGI (reference sequence). The CDR3, as DNA: TGTGCCAGCAGTTCGGCAGAGGGCTACACCTTC. Amino acids: CASSSAEGYTF.

The genes are TRBV7-2 and TRBJ2-3, with D hard to call. The germline V gene has CDR1 SGHTA and CDR2 FQGNSA. This CDR3 is built from 14 residues. V was cut by 5 bases and J by 2 bases, with 11 bases left in between. Written as DNA, the CDR3 is TGTGCCAGCAGCCCCCGTTCCCTCACAGATACGCAGTATTTT. Amino acid sequence: CASSPRSLTDTQYF.

The chain carries TRBV25-1 and TRBJ2-1, with TRBD1 matching 10 bases. Germline CDR1 and CDR2: MGHDK and SYGVNS. V gave up 7 bases and J gave up 2 bases; unmatched junction bases: 8. CDR3 length: 16 amino acids. The CDR3 sequence is CASTSPGQGTYNEQFF. As DNA, the CDR3 is TGTGCCAGCACTAGCCCGGGACAGGGGACCTACAATGAGCAGTTCTTC.

The V call is TRBV6-1, the J call TRBJ1-2, with 8 nucleotides matching TRBD1. This CDR3 is built from 14 residues. Germline V gives CDR1 MNHNS, CDR2 SASEGT. Germline trimming cut 4 bases from V and 6 bases from J; bases unmatched to any gene: 7. CDR3 nucleotides: TGTGCCAGCAGTGCTGCAGGGGGCGTTGATGGCTACACCTTC. It translates to CASSAAGGVDGYTF.

J is TRBJ1-1 and V is TRBV28; a weak D match, TRBD1 (5 bases). CDR1 and CDR2 from the germline V gene are MDHEN and SYDVKM. CDR3 length: 11 residues. V shed 3 bases and J shed 9 bases, with 8 bases lying between them. CDR3 in DNA: TGTGCCAGCAGTTTGGGGCGTCAAGCTTTCTTT. Encoded protein: CASSLGRQAFF.

The chain links TRBV21-1 to TRBJ2-3; the table's D gene call, TRBD2, was not cross checked with the DNA. TRBV21-1 is annotated as a pseudogene. The CDR3 totals 16 residues. CDR3 bases: TGTGCCAGCAGTTCTCCCGAGACTTCCCACACAGATACGCAGTATTTT. It encodes CASSSPETSHTDTQYF.

The J gene is TRBJ1-4, the V gene TRBV5-4; D possibly corresponds to TRBD1 (6 bases). Germline CDR1 and CDR2: SGHNT and YYREEE (reference sequence). The CDR3 runs to 16 residues. V lost 4 bases, J lost 2 bases, and 15 bases lay in between. The CDR3 spells CASSQGPLGTNEKLFF. As DNA, the CDR3 is TGTGCCAGCAGCCAGGGGCCCCTAGGGACTAATGAAAAACTGTTTTTT.

The V call is TRBV9, the J call TRBJ1-1; 7 positions agree with TRBD1. The CDR3 spans 14 residues. Germline V gene data show CDR1 as SGDLS and CDR2 as YYNGEE. V dropped 0 bases and J dropped 7; count of bases not matched to a gene: 6. CDR3 coding DNA: TGTGCCAGCAGCGTAGGTGGGGACAGTTATGAAGCTTTCTTT. This sequence encodes CASSVGGDSYEAFF.

As DNA, the CDR3 is TGTGCCAGCACCAACGGTTTGGTCTCTGGAAACACCATATATTTT. Protein: CASTNGLVSGNTIYF. V gene TRBV28 combines with J gene TRBJ1-3; D not resolved. Trimming stripped 7 bases from V and 0 bases from J, with 13 bases between. Germline V gives CDR1 MDHEN, CDR2 SYDVKM. CDR3 size: 15 residues.